Listed below are T cell receptor beta chains from one sample, sequenced in a study of human T cells and chemical hapten exposure. MiXCR was run by TCRdb on the RACE reads, yielding one entry per CDR3 protein. The sample consists of about 120,000 distinct CDR3 sequences, roughly 12% of them appearing once. Sequences were derived from whole blood, sampled in connection with sensitization to the hapten diphenylcyclopropenone (DPC). These receptors were collected from a young woman with alopecia areata. Some clones in this sample may be carry-over from other donors' samples. Both conserved end residues are part of each CDR3. Each record gives: V gene, D gene, clone size, J gene, CDR3 DNA, CDR3 protein. D genes are given only for firm matches. Some rows mark clone size as missing; the rest say once, few, many or name a class of expanded clone.

v_call: TRBV3-1
d_call: TRBD2
clone_size: .
j_call: TRBJ2-5
cdr3_nt: TGTGCCAGCAGCCGACTAGCGGCTGCGACCCAGTACTTC
cdr3_aa: CASSRLAAATQYF

v_call: TRBV6-1
d_call: TRBD1
clone_size: .
j_call: TRBJ2-3
cdr3_nt: TGTGCCAGCAGTGAACAGGGGGCTGATACGCAGTATTTT
cdr3_aa: CASSEQGADTQYF

v_call: TRBV27
d_call: .
clone_size: few
j_call: TRBJ1-2
cdr3_nt: TGTGCCAGCAGTTTGACAGGCAATTTGGACTATGGCTACACCTTC
cdr3_aa: CASSLTGNLDYGYTF

v_call: TRBV20-1
d_call: .
clone_size: .
j_call: TRBJ1-6
cdr3_nt: TGCAGTGCTAGACGGAACAGGGCCGTTTATAATTCACCCCTCCACTTT
cdr3_aa: CSARRNRAVYNSPLHF

v_call: TRBV5-1
d_call: .
clone_size: .
j_call: TRBJ1-1
cdr3_nt: TGCGCCAGCAGCTTCCGAGGGGTGAACACTGAAGCTTTCTTT
cdr3_aa: CASSFRGVNTEAFF

v_call: TRBV4-1
d_call: TRBD1
clone_size: many
j_call: TRBJ1-2
cdr3_nt: TGCGCCAGCAGCCAAGAGACAGGGGGCTGGATCGACTATGGCTACACCTTC
cdr3_aa: CASSQETGGWIDYGYTF

v_call: TRBV6-2/TRBV6-3
d_call: .
clone_size: few
j_call: TRBJ2-3
cdr3_nt: TGTGCCAGCAGCCCGTGGAAGGGACGAGATACGCAGTATTTT
cdr3_aa: CASSPWKGRDTQYF

v_call: TRBV6-5
d_call: .
clone_size: few
j_call: TRBJ2-7
cdr3_nt: TGTGCCAGCAGTCCTGCCGCCGGGGACACCACCTACGAGCAGTACTTC
cdr3_aa: CASSPAAGDTTYEQYF

v_call: TRBV4-3
d_call: TRBD1
clone_size: .
j_call: TRBJ2-3
cdr3_nt: TGCGCCGGCAGCCGAGTACTTGGGACAGGGAGTGCAGATACGCAGTATTTT
cdr3_aa: CAGSRVLGTGSADTQYF

v_call: TRBV20-1
d_call: TRBD1
clone_size: .
j_call: TRBJ2-2
cdr3_nt: TGCAGTGCTAGAGATTTTCGCAGGGGGCTTAACACCGGGGAGCTGTTTTTT
cdr3_aa: CSARDFRRGLNTGELFF

v_call: TRBV29-1
d_call: .
clone_size: many
j_call: TRBJ2-7
cdr3_nt: TGCAGCGTCGCCTGGACAGACCAAGTCTACGAGCAGTACTTC
cdr3_aa: CSVAWTDQVYEQYF

v_call: TRBV7-6
d_call: .
clone_size: many
j_call: TRBJ1-5
cdr3_nt: TGTGCCAGCAGCTTAGCAGGAAACAATCAGCCCCAGCATTTT
cdr3_aa: CASSLAGNNQPQHF

v_call: TRBV4-3
d_call: TRBD1
clone_size: few
j_call: TRBJ2-7
cdr3_nt: TGCGCCAGCAGCCAAGGCCGGGACAGAGCCTACGAGCAGTACTTC
cdr3_aa: CASSQGRDRAYEQYF

v_call: TRBV18
d_call: TRBD1
clone_size: .
j_call: TRBJ2-7
cdr3_nt: TGTGCCAGCTCCCCCCCGGGACAGGGCCTCTACGAGCAGTACTTC
cdr3_aa: CASSPPGQGLYEQYF

v_call: TRBV4-1
d_call: TRBD1
clone_size: .
j_call: TRBJ1-1
cdr3_nt: TGCGCCAGCAGCCCGACAGGGATGAGGACTGAAGCTTTCTTT
cdr3_aa: CASSPTGMRTEAFF

v_call: TRBV6-2/TRBV6-3
d_call: TRBD1
clone_size: many
j_call: TRBJ1-5
cdr3_nt: TGTGCCAGCAGTCCCCCCGACAGGGACTCCAATCAGCCCCAGCATTTT
cdr3_aa: CASSPPDRDSNQPQHF

v_call: TRBV4-3
d_call: TRBD1
clone_size: few
j_call: TRBJ1-5
cdr3_nt: TGCGCCAGCAGCCGGTGGACAGGAGGCAATCAGCCCCAGCATTTT
cdr3_aa: CASSRWTGGNQPQHF

v_call: TRBV23-1
d_call: .
clone_size: .
j_call: TRBJ2-7
cdr3_nt: TGCGCCAGCAGCTCGGGACCGGTTAACGAGCAGTACTTC
cdr3_aa: CASSSGPVNEQYF

v_call: TRBV5-6
d_call: TRBD1
clone_size: many
j_call: TRBJ1-1
cdr3_nt: TGTGCCAGCAGCTTGTATGGGACAGGAGGGTACACTGAAGCTTTCTTT
cdr3_aa: CASSLYGTGGYTEAFF

v_call: TRBV29-1
d_call: .
clone_size: .
j_call: TRBJ2-1
cdr3_nt: TGCAGCGTATGGTTTTCCTACAATGAGCAGTTCTTC
cdr3_aa: CSVWFSYNEQFF

v_call: TRBV12-3/TRBV12-4
d_call: .
clone_size: .
j_call: TRBJ1-1
cdr3_nt: TGTGCCAGCACCCTGGGAGGGTACACTGAAGCTTTCTTT
cdr3_aa: CASTLGGYTEAFF

v_call: TRBV3-1
d_call: .
clone_size: .
j_call: TRBJ2-4
cdr3_nt: TGTGCCAGCAGCCAAGAGGTACCTGGAAAAAACATTCAGTACTTC
cdr3_aa: CASSQEVPGKNIQYF

v_call: TRBV7-9
d_call: TRBD2
clone_size: many
j_call: TRBJ2-4
cdr3_nt: TGTGCCAGCAGCCGGGACGGGACTAGCGGGGGCAGGAGATACATTCAGTACTTC
cdr3_aa: CASSRDGTSGGRRYIQYF

v_call: TRBV7-6
d_call: .
clone_size: .
j_call: TRBJ2-3
cdr3_nt: TGTGCCAGCAGCTTAGGAGCGGGTCGCACAGATACGCAGTATTTT
cdr3_aa: CASSLGAGRTDTQYF

v_call: TRBV6-6
d_call: .
clone_size: few
j_call: TRBJ2-6
cdr3_nt: TGTGCCAGCAGTCGCAGGGACTCTGGGGCCAACGTCCTGACTTTC
cdr3_aa: CASSRRDSGANVLTF

v_call: TRBV19
d_call: .
clone_size: .
j_call: TRBJ2-5
cdr3_nt: TGTGCCAGTAGTATGCCTGGTAGGACCCAGTACTTC
cdr3_aa: CASSMPGRTQYF

v_call: TRBV7-2
d_call: .
clone_size: few
j_call: TRBJ2-1
cdr3_nt: TGTGCCAGCAGCTTAGCGCTGGGCAATGAGCAGTTCTTC
cdr3_aa: CASSLALGNEQFF

v_call: TRBV30
d_call: .
clone_size: .
j_call: TRBJ1-1
cdr3_nt: TGTGCCTCCACGACAGGCACCTGGGGAGAAGCTTTCTTT
cdr3_aa: CASTTGTWGEAFF

v_call: TRBV30
d_call: .
clone_size: .
j_call: TRBJ1-1
cdr3_nt: TGTGCCTGGAGTTTTAAGAACACTGAAGCTTTCTTT
cdr3_aa: CAWSFKNTEAFF

v_call: TRBV4-1
d_call: TRBD1
clone_size: many
j_call: TRBJ2-1
cdr3_nt: TGCGCCAGCAGCCAAGGGACAGGTCGTTACAATGAGCAGTTCTTC
cdr3_aa: CASSQGTGRYNEQFF

v_call: TRBV4-3
d_call: .
clone_size: .
j_call: TRBJ1-4
cdr3_nt: TGCGCCAGCAGCCAAACTGCAGGGAATGAAAAACTGTTTTTT
cdr3_aa: CASSQTAGNEKLFF

v_call: TRBV18
d_call: .
clone_size: .
j_call: TRBJ1-1
cdr3_nt: TGTGCCAGCTCACGGGAGGTGAATGAAGCTTTCTTT
cdr3_aa: CASSREVNEAFF

v_call: TRBV5-1
d_call: TRBD1
clone_size: few
j_call: TRBJ1-1
cdr3_nt: TGCGCCAGCAGCTTGGTAATGACAGGGGTGAACACTGAAGCTTTCTTT
cdr3_aa: CASSLVMTGVNTEAFF

v_call: TRBV7-7
d_call: TRBD1
clone_size: .
j_call: TRBJ2-3
cdr3_nt: TGTGCCAGCAGCTCGGGACAGGGGGCAGATACGCAGTATTTT
cdr3_aa: CASSSGQGADTQYF

v_call: TRBV7-6
d_call: .
clone_size: .
j_call: TRBJ2-6
cdr3_nt: TGTGCCAGCAGCTTAATCTCTGGGGCCAACGTCCTGACTTTC
cdr3_aa: CASSLISGANVLTF

v_call: TRBV20-1
d_call: .
clone_size: many
j_call: TRBJ2-1
cdr3_nt: TGCAGTGCTAGAACCCCTAGGGGGGATTACAATGAGCAGTTCTTC
cdr3_aa: CSARTPRGDYNEQFF

v_call: TRBV19
d_call: .
clone_size: .
j_call: TRBJ1-2
cdr3_nt: TGTGCCAGTACCCCTGGGCAGGGACGGCATGGCTACACCTTC
cdr3_aa: CASTPGQGRHGYTF

v_call: TRBV3-1
d_call: .
clone_size: .
j_call: TRBJ1-2
cdr3_nt: TGTGCCAGCAGCCAAGATCGTCCGGGGACTGCTAACTATGGCTACACCTTC
cdr3_aa: CASSQDRPGTANYGYTF

v_call: TRBV20-1
d_call: .
clone_size: few
j_call: TRBJ2-7
cdr3_nt: TGCAGTGCTAGTCGCGGGATCCTCTCCTACGAGCAGTACTTC
cdr3_aa: CSASRGILSYEQYF

v_call: TRBV4-3
d_call: .
clone_size: .
j_call: TRBJ1-6
cdr3_nt: TGCGCCAGCAGCCAAGCAACAGTGAATTCACCCCTCCACTTT
cdr3_aa: CASSQATVNSPLHF

v_call: TRBV7-2
d_call: .
clone_size: .
j_call: TRBJ1-1
cdr3_nt: TGTGCCAGCAGCCCACGGGTCTCGCTGAACACTGAAGCTTTCTTT
cdr3_aa: CASSPRVSLNTEAFF

v_call: TRBV6-2/TRBV6-3
d_call: .
clone_size: many
j_call: TRBJ1-2
cdr3_nt: TGTGCCAGCAGTCGGGACCCCGGATCGGGGATTCGCTATGGCTACACCTTC
cdr3_aa: CASSRDPGSGIRYGYTF

v_call: TRBV6-6
d_call: TRBD1
clone_size: .
j_call: TRBJ1-4
cdr3_nt: TGTGCCAGCAGTTACCCCGGGACAGGGGATGAAAAACTGTTTTTT
cdr3_aa: CASSYPGTGDEKLFF

v_call: TRBV12-3/TRBV12-4
d_call: .
clone_size: .
j_call: TRBJ2-1
cdr3_nt: TGTGCCAGCAGGGGGAGAGGGTACAATGAGCAGTTCTTC
cdr3_aa: CASRGRGYNEQFF

v_call: TRBV7-9
d_call: .
clone_size: many
j_call: TRBJ2-7
cdr3_nt: TGTGCCAGCAGCTCGTTAACGCAGGGGACCGCCTACGAGCAGTACTTC
cdr3_aa: CASSSLTQGTAYEQYF

v_call: TRBV20-1
d_call: TRBD1
clone_size: few
j_call: TRBJ1-2
cdr3_nt: TGCAGTGCCCCGACAGGGAACTATGGCTACACCTTC
cdr3_aa: CSAPTGNYGYTF

v_call: TRBV10-3
d_call: TRBD1
clone_size: .
j_call: TRBJ1-2
cdr3_nt: TGTGCCATCAGTGAGAGGGCAGGGGGTAACTATGGCTACACCTTC
cdr3_aa: CAISERAGGNYGYTF

v_call: TRBV11-2
d_call: .
clone_size: .
j_call: TRBJ1-2
cdr3_nt: TGTGCCAGCAGCTTAAGGGGGTATGGCTACACCTTC
cdr3_aa: CASSLRGYGYTF

v_call: TRBV7-2
d_call: .
clone_size: .
j_call: TRBJ2-2
cdr3_nt: TGTGCCAGCAGCTTAGCCTTGAGGGAGCTGTTTTTT
cdr3_aa: CASSLALRELFF

v_call: TRBV12-3/TRBV12-4
d_call: .
clone_size: many
j_call: TRBJ2-7
cdr3_nt: TGTGCCAGCAGTTTGCAAACAGCCCGCTACGAGCAGTACTTC
cdr3_aa: CASSLQTARYEQYF

v_call: TRBV19
d_call: .
clone_size: few
j_call: TRBJ1-2
cdr3_nt: TGTGCCAGTAGTACCCCTTCACTCCGGGACACCACTAACTATGGCTACACCTTC
cdr3_aa: CASSTPSLRDTTNYGYTF